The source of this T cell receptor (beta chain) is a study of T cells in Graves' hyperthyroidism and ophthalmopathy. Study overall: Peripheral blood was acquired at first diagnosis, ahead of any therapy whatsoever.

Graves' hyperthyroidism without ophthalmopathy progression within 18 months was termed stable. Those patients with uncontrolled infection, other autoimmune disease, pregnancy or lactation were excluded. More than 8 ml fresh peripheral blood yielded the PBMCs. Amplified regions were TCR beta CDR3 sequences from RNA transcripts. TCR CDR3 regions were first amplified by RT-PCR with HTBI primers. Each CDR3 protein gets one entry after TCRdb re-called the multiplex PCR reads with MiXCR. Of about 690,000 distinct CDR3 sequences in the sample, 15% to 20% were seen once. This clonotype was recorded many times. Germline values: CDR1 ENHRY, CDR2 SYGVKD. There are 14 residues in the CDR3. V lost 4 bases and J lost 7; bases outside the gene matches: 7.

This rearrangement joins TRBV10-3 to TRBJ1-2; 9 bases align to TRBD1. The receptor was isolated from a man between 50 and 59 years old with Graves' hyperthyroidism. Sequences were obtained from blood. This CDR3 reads CAISVGQGQGGYTF. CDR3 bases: TGTGCCATCAGTGTGGGACAGGGCCAGGGTGGCTACACCTTC.